The rows below give T cell receptor beta chains drawn from one sample of a study of Ad26.COV2.S vaccination and SARS-CoV-2 variants. Assay: immunoSEQ multiplex PCR; the TCRdb copy retains only in-frame clones and omits some. Of hundreds of thousands of clones listed, about 90% were seen once; the top ten hold around 1.4%. The sample in question was peripheral blood, obtained in a trial of Ad26.COV2.S vaccine versus placebo. The source is a person aged 18-65 years who received the Ad26.COV2.S COVID-19 vaccine or a placebo. CDR3s include the opening cysteine and the closing phenylalanine or tryptophan. The D gene is left open where the match is weak. Some rows have no size entry. The others give once, few or many, or a class for an expanded clone.

abundance,v_gene,d_gene,j_gene,CDR3aa,CDR3nt
-,TRBV5-4,TRBD2,TRBJ2-7,CASSLGLAGGEQYF,TGTGCCAGCAGCTTGGGACTAGCGGGAGGCGAGCAGTACTTC
-,TRBV7-8,TRBD2,TRBJ2-7,CASMLAGGYEQYF,TGTGCCAGCATGCTAGCGGGAGGTTACGAGCAGTACTTC
once,TRBV19,TRBD2,TRBJ2-4,CASSITGGSRNIQYF,TGTGCCAGTAGTATTACCGGCGGGAGTAGAAACATTCAGTACTTC
-,TRBV2,TRBD2,TRBJ2-1,CASRGLAGANEQFF,TGTGCCAGCAGGGGACTAGCGGGAGCCAATGAGCAGTTCTTC
-,TRBV5-4,-,TRBJ2-3,CASSRTEGLDTQYF,TGTGCCAGCAGCAGGACAGAGGGTTTAGATACGCAGTATTTT
-,TRBV5-1,-,TRBJ2-7,CASSGQGYEQYF,TGCGCCAGCAGCGGGCAGGGCTACGAGCAGTACTTC
-,TRBV5-6,-,TRBJ2-3,CASSLGTFDIAQYF,TGTGCCAGCAGCTTGGGGACTTTTGATATTGCGCAGTATTTT
-,TRBV5-1,TRBD1,TRBJ2-1,CASSLTGGVFNEQFF,TGCGCCAGCAGCTTGACAGGGGGCGTTTTTAATGAGCAGTTCTTC
few,TRBV2,-,TRBJ1-5,CASSEGYTAQHF,TGTGCCAGCAGTGAAGGCTACACAGCCCAGCATTTT
-,TRBV10-3,-,TRBJ1-2,CAISDDQWGIYGYTF,TGTGCCATCAGTGATGACCAATGGGGTATCTATGGCTACACCTTC
-,TRBV7-2,-,TRBJ1-3,CASSLDSFYSGNTIYF,TGTGCCAGCAGCTTGGACAGCTTTTACTCTGGAAACACCATATATTTT
-,TRBV19,TRBD1,TRBJ2-2,CASSMGQGNTGELFF,TGTGCCAGTAGTATGGGACAGGGGAACACCGGGGAGCTGTTTTTT
-,TRBV19,-,TRBJ1-2,CASSIPENYGYTF,TGTGCCAGTAGTATCCCGGAAAACTATGGCTACACCTTC
-,TRBV11-2,TRBD1,TRBJ2-3,CASSPWDRSTDTQYF,TGTGCCAGCAGCCCCTGGGACAGGAGCACAGATACGCAGTATTTT
-,TRBV10-2,TRBD1,TRBJ1-6,CASSVEGAHVLAF,TGCGCCAGCAGTGTTGAGGGGGCCCACGTTCTGGCCTTT
-,TRBV9,TRBD1,TRBJ2-7,CASSVGTGTGYSYEQYF,TGTGCCAGCAGCGTGGGGACCGGGACAGGGTATTCCTACGAGCAGTACTTC
-,TRBV23-1,-,TRBJ2-2,CATPRGEAATGELFF,TGCGCCACCCCGAGGGGGGAGGCGGCCACCGGGGAGCTGTTTTTT
-,TRBV9,TRBD2,TRBJ2-7,CASSVTSGSGEQYF,TGTGCCAGCAGCGTAACTAGCGGGAGTGGCGAGCAGTACTTC
-,TRBV7-8,-,TRBJ2-2,CASSLVWRGDTGELFF,TGTGCCAGCAGCTTAGTTTGGCGGGGTGACACCGGGGAGCTGTTTTTT
-,TRBV18,-,TRBJ1-2,CASSFPERERGYTF,TGTGCCAGCTCATTCCCCGAAAGAGAAAGGGGCTACACCTTC
-,TRBV3-1/TRBV3-2,-,TRBJ2-2,CASSQDSTLFNTGELFF,TGTGCCAGCAGCCAAGATTCGACCCTCTTCAACACCGGGGAGCTGTTTTTT
-,TRBV3-1/TRBV3-2,-,TRBJ1-6,CASNWGRADSPLHF,TGTGCCAGCAACTGGGGCAGGGCGGATTCACCCCTCCACTTT
-,TRBV4-3,TRBD2,TRBJ2-3,CASSQGTSVTDTQYF,TGCGCCAGCAGCCAAGGGACTAGCGTCACAGATACGCAGTATTTT
-,TRBV30,-,TRBJ1-2,CAWSVGLQANYGYTF,TGTGCCTGGAGTGTAGGCCTTCAAGCTAACTATGGCTACACCTTC
-,TRBV15,-,TRBJ2-7,CATSLPPGVAREQYF,TGTGCCACCAGCTTGCCTCCAGGGGTGGCTAGGGAGCAGTACTTC
-,TRBV24-1,-,TRBJ1-2,CATWPWGYTF,TGTGCCACATGGCCGTGGGGCTACACCTTC
-,TRBV11-2,-,TRBJ2-1,CASSFGALSYNEQFF,TGTGCCAGCAGCTTCGGGGCCCTCTCCTACAATGAGCAGTTCTTC
-,TRBV18,-,TRBJ1-3,CASSPPGHRGNTIYF,TGTGCCAGCTCACCACCGGGACACCGAGGAAACACCATATATTTT
-,TRBV6-5,TRBD2,TRBJ2-3,CASGTPASGTDTQYF,TGTGCCAGCGGTACCCCGGCTAGCGGGACAGATACGCAGTATTTT
-,TRBV6-5,-,TRBJ2-1,CASSHNVGYNEQFF,TGTGCCAGCAGCCATAACGTCGGATACAATGAGCAGTTCTTC
-,TRBV5-1,-,TRBJ2-5,CASSFGEETQYF,TGCGCCAGCAGCTTCGGGGAAGAGACCCAGTACTTC
-,TRBV12-3/TRBV12-4,-,TRBJ2-7,CASSQDSSYEQYF,TGTGCCAGCAGCCAGGACAGTTCCTACGAGCAGTACTTC
-,TRBV2,TRBD1,TRBJ1-5,CASSEARDRGQPQHF,TGTGCCAGCAGTGAAGCGCGGGACAGAGGTCAGCCCCAGCATTTT
-,TRBV30,TRBD1,TRBJ2-2,CAWRGTGGTGELFF,TGTGCCTGGCGAGGGACAGGGGGTACCGGGGAGCTGTTTTTT
-,TRBV7-8,-,TRBJ2-1,CASSYPARVNEQFF,TGTGCCAGCAGCTACCCTGCCAGGGTGAATGAGCAGTTCTTC
few,TRBV18,-,TRBJ1-5,CASSPEEANYQPQHF,TGTGCCAGCTCACCTGAGGAGGCAAACTATCAGCCCCAGCATTTT
once,TRBV19,TRBD1,TRBJ1-5,CASSIADRGNQPQHF,TGTGCCAGTAGTATCGCCGACAGGGGGAATCAGCCCCAGCATTTT
few,TRBV3-1/TRBV3-2,-,TRBJ2-7,CASSLTENYEQYF,TGTGCCAGCAGCCTCACTGAAAACTACGAGCAGTACTTC
once,TRBV20-1,-,TRBJ2-3,CSATLKNTQYF,TGCAGTGCTACCCTTAAAAATACGCAGTATTTT
-,TRBV30,TRBD2,TRBJ2-7,CAWSGHPTSGRTYEQYF,TGTGCCTGGAGTGGCCATCCGACTAGCGGGAGGACGTACGAGCAGTACTTC
-,TRBV30,TRBD1,TRBJ1-4,CAWRRDSSTNEKLFF,TGTGCCTGGAGACGGGACAGCTCAACTAATGAAAAACTGTTTTTT
-,TRBV14,-,TRBJ1-2,CASSQGSGYTF,TGTGCCAGCAGCCAAGGGTCAGGCTACACCTTC
-,TRBV5-1,-,TRBJ2-2,CASSPLGAGGTGELFF,TGCGCCAGCAGCCCCCTTGGAGCGGGCGGGACCGGGGAGCTGTTTTTT
-,TRBV6-5,-,TRBJ1-5,CASSWGAGQPQHF,TGTGCCAGCAGTTGGGGGGCAGGGCAGCCCCAGCATTTT
-,TRBV3-1/TRBV3-2,TRBD1,TRBJ1-3,CASSHGTGTGNTIYF,TGTGCCAGCAGCCATGGGACAGGGACTGGAAACACCATATATTTT
-,TRBV10-3,-,TRBJ1-1,CAISESFLNTEAFF,TGTGCCATCAGTGAGTCGTTTCTAAACACTGAAGCTTTCTTT